The 3 T cell receptor beta chains reported below all come from one sample, sequenced in a study of blood T cell repertoires in COVID-19. Here immunoSEQ multiplex PCR was the method, and the copy in TCRdb shows in-frame clones only, minus some. The table records 150,000 to 200,000 clones, 80% to 95% of them present only once. The sequencing sample was made of peripheral blood. All receptors come from a man aged 50-60 years with acute or convalescent COVID-19.

This clone has just a few counts. CDR3 loop: CASSRTGGKMYEQFF. The CDR3 region has the DNA TGTGCCAGCAGTCGGACAGGGGGCAAGATGTATGAGCAGTTCTTC. The V call is TRBV2, the J call TRBJ2-1, with 11 nucleotides matching TRBD1. CDR1 is SNHLY and CDR2 is FYNNEI in the germline V gene. V shed 5 bases, J shed 8 bases, and the junction held 8 bases outside the gene matches. This CDR3 has 15 amino acids.

The chain joins TRBV30 to TRBJ2-2, with a weak D call TRBD1 (5 bases). The CDR3 loop spans 15 amino acids. The germline V gene encodes CDR1 GTSNPN and CDR2 SVGIG (reference sequence). Trimming shortened V by 0 bases and J by 1 base, and 9 bases separated the two germline ends. The CDR3 protein is CAWSVLQGNTGELFF. As DNA, the CDR3 is TGTGCCTGGAGTGTTCTCCAGGGGAACACCGGGGAGCTGTTTTTT.

The rearrangement joins TRBV11-2 to TRBJ1-2; maybe TRBD1 (6 bases). This CDR3 has 18 amino acids. CDR1 and CDR2 (germline): SGHAT, FQNNGV. Trimming took 1 base from V and 1 from J, leaving 19 bases between them. CDR3 bases: TGTGCCAGCAGCTTAGGGTTCCGACAGGTCCGCATTAACTATGGCTACACCTTC. Its protein product is CASSLGFRQVRINYGYTF.